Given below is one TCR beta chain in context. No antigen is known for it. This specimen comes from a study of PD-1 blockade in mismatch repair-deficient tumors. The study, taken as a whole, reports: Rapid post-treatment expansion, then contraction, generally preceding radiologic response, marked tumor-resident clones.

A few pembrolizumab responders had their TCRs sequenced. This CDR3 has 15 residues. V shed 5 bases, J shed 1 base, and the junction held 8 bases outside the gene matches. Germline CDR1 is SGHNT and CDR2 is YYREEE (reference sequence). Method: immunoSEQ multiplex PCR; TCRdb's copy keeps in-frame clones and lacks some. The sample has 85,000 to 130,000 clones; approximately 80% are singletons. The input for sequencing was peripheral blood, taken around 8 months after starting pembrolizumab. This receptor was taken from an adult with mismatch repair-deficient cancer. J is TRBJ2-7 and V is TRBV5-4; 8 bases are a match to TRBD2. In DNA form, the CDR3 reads TGTGCCAGCAGTTTCCAGCTAGCGGGTTCCTACGAGCAGTACTTC. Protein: CASSFQLAGSYEQYF.